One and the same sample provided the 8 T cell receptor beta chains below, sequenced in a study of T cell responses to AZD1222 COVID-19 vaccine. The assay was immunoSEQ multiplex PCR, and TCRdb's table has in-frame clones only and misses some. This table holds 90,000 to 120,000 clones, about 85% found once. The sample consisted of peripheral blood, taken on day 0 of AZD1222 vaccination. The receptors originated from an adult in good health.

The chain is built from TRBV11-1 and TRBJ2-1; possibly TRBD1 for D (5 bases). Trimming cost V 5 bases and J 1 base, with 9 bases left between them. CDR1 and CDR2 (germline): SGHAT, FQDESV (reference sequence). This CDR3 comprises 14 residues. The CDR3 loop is CASSDRISYNEQFF. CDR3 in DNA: TGTGCCAGCAGCGACAGAATTTCCTACAATGAGCAGTTCTTC.

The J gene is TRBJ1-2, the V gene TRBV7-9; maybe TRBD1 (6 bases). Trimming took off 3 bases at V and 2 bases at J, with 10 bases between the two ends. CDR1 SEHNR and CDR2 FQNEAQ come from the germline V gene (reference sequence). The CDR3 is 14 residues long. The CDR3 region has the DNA TGTGCCAGCAGCTTTTCTCAGGGGAACTATGGCTACACCTTC. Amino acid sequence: CASSFSQGNYGYTF.

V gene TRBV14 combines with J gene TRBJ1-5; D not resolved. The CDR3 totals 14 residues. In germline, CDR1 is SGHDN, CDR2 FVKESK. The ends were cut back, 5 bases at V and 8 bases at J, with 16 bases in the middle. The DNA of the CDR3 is TGTGCCAGCAGCTGGAATAGGACTCTGGAGCCCCAGCATTTT. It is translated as CASSWNRTLEPQHF.

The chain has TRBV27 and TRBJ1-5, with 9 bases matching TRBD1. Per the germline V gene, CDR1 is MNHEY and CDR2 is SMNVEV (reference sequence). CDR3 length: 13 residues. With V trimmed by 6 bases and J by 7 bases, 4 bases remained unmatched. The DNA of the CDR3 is TGTGCCAGCAGACAGGGGGCCGGGCAGCCCCAGCATTTT. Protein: CASRQGAGQPQHF.

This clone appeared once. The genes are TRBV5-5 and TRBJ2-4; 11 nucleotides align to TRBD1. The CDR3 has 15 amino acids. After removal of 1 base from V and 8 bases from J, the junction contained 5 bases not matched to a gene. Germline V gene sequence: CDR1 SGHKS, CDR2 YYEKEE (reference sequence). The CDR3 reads CASSLLGQGVDIQYF. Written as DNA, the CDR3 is TGTGCCAGCAGCTTGTTGGGACAGGGGGTTGACATTCAGTACTTC.

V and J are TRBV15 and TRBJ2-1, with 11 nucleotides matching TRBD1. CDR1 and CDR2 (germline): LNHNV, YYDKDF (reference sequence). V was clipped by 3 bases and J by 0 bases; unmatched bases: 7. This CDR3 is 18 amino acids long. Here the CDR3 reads CATSSRTGGFSSYNEQFF. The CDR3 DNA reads TGTGCCACCAGCAGCCGGACAGGGGGCTTCAGCTCCTACAATGAGCAGTTCTTC.

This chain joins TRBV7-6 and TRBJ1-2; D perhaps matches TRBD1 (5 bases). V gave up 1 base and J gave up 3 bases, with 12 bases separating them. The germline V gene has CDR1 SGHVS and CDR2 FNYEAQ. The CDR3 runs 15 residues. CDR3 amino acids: CASSLGGGMDYGYTF. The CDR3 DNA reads TGTGCCAGCAGCTTAGGTGGGGGAATGGACTATGGCTACACCTTC.

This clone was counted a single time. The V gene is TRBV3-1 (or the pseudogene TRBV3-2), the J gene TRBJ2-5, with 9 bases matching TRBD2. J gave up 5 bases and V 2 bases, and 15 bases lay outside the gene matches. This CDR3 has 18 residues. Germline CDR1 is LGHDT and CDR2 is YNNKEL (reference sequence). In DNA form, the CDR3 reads TGTGCCAGCAGCCAAAAGCGGGGGGTAGGGGCTATGCGGGAGACCCAGTACTTC. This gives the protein CASSQKRGVGAMRETQYF.